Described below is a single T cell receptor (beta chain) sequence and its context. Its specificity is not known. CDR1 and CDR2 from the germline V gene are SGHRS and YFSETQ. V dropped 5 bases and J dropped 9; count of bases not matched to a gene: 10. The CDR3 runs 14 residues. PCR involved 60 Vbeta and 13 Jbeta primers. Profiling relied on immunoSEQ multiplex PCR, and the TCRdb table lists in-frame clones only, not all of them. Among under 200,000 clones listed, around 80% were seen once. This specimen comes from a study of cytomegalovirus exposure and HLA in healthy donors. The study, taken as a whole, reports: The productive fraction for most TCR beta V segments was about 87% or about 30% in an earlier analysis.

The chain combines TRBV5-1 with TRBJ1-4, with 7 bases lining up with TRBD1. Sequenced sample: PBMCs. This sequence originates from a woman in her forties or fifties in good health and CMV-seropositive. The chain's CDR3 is CASRTGTDVKKLFF. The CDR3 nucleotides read TGCGCCAGCAGGACCGGGACAGACGTTAAAAAACTGTTTTTT. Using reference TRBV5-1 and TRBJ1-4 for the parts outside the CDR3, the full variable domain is KAGVTQTPRYLIKTRGQQVTLSCSPISGHRSVSWYQQTPGQGLQFLFEYFSETQRNKGNFPGRFSGRQFSNSRSEMNVSTLELGDSALYLCASRTGTDVKKLFFGSGTQLSVL.